This T cell receptor beta chain is drawn from a study of shared clonotypes between healthy human individuals. Naive CD8 cells, CD45RO-negative and positively selected for CCR7, excluded terminally differentiated effector memory CD45RA+ cells. Genomic DNA per cell subset filled all wells of several immunoSEQ plates. Some clones are missing from TCRdb's copy, which holds only in-frame ones; the method was immunoSEQ multiplex PCR. This sample carries some 2 million clones, around 96% of them seen once, and the ten largest clones take 0.95% to 1.5%. After removal of 7 bases from V and 0 bases from J, the junction contained 2 bases not matched to a gene. Looked up from germline, CDR1 is MNHEY and CDR2 is SMNVEV (reference sequence). CDR3 length: 13 amino acids.

The sequenced material came from naive CD8+ T cells sorted from blood. This receptor was obtained from a man younger than 35 in good health. This chain connects TRBV27 to TRBJ2-7; 8 bases agree with TRBD1. The DNA of the CDR3 is TGTGCCAGCACGGACAGGGTCTCCTACGAGCAGTACTTC. Translating it yields CASTDRVSYEQYF.